This TCR beta chain is from a study of cytomegalovirus exposure and HLA in healthy donors. Findings and caveats of the study: Among TCR beta chains, those listed as cytomegalovirus-associated numbered over 150. Usually a TCR sequence was rare, but some public TCRs were found in many donors. According to reports, the classifier identified cytomegalovirus status with high specificity and sensitivity.

Profiling relied on immunoSEQ multiplex PCR, and the TCRdb table lists in-frame clones only, not all of them. The sample contains roughly 310,000 clones, 88% of which appear only once. This clone was recorded only once. Its antigen is unknown. This CDR3 region has 13 residues. CDR1 ENHRY and CDR2 SYGVKD come from the germline V gene. Trimming stripped 3 bases from V and 2 bases from J, with 7 bases between. This TCR came from a man aged 25 to 40 in good health and CMV-seronegative. The chain carries TRBV10-3 and TRBJ2-5, with D tentatively TRBD1 (5 bases). The specimen sequenced was PBMCs. CDR3 nucleotides: TGTGCCATCAGTGAACAGGTACAAGAGACCCAGTACTTC. This codes for CAISEQVQETQYF.